What follows are 5 T cell receptor beta chains derived from one specimen sequenced in a study of blood T cell repertoires in COVID-19. TCRdb's copy holds only in-frame clones and misses some; the assay was immunoSEQ multiplex PCR. The table shows about 300,000 clones, with over 75% occurring only once. Sequenced input: PBMCs or T cells enriched from blood (not recorded which). Receptor source: a woman aged 18-29 years who had recovered from COVID-19.

The rearrangement joins TRBV5-4 to TRBJ2-7, with D uncertain. Germline loops: CDR1 SGHNT, CDR2 YYREEE (reference sequence). Trimming removed 2 bases at V and 5 bases at J, with 11 bases between. CDR3 length: 13 residues. The CDR3 sequence: CASSFVSMDEQYF. The CDR3 DNA follows: TGTGCCAGCAGCTTCGTAAGCATGGACGAGCAGTACTTC. Together with reference TRBV5-4 and TRBJ2-7, the CDR3 gives the full variable domain: ETGVTQSPTHLIKTRGQQVTLRCSSQSGHNTVSWYQQALGQGPQFIFQYYREEENGRGNFPPRFSGLQFPNYSSELNVNALELDDSALYLCASSFVSMDEQYFGPGTRLTVT.

This chain uses TRBV11-1 with TRBJ2-2, with 12 bases aligning to TRBD2. From germline, CDR1 is SGHAT and CDR2 FQDESV (reference sequence). The CDR3 loop spans 16 amino acids. Trimming cost V 5 bases and J 3 bases; bases outside gene matches: 4. As DNA, the CDR3 is TGTGCCAGCAGCCCGCGACTAGCGGGAGACACCGGGGAGCTGTTTTTT. It encodes CASSPRLAGDTGELFF.

The gene calls are TRBV30 and TRBJ1-1; 7 nucleotides line up with TRBD1. V gave up 5 bases and J gave up 0 bases; unmatched junction bases: 9. CDR1 and CDR2 from the germline V gene are GTSNPN and SVGIG (reference sequence). The CDR3 loop spans 15 amino acids. The CDR3 sequence is CAWYSSRGVNTEAFF. Here the CDR3 DNA reads TGTGCCTGGTACAGCTCCAGGGGGGTGAACACTGAAGCTTTCTTT.

V and J are TRBV4-1 and TRBJ2-7; 10 positions agree with TRBD1. The CDR3 sequence is 18 residues long. Germline values: CDR1 MGHRA, CDR2 YSYEKL. V lost 4 bases and J lost 7; bases outside the gene matches: 19. In nucleotides, the CDR3 is TGCGCCAGCAGCCCTCTAAAGGTCATCGGGACAGGGGCGATAGAGCAGTACTTC. It codes for CASSPLKVIGTGAIEQYF.

The chain combines TRBV30 with TRBJ1-2; D is possibly TRBD1 (5 bases). The V end was cut by 4 bases, the J end by 2 bases, with 14 bases between. The CDR3 is 14 residues long. CDR1 and CDR2 from the germline V gene are GTSNPN and SVGIG (reference sequence). The CDR3 coding sequence is TGTGCCTGGAATAGGGACTATACGAACTATGGCTACACCTTC. It encodes CAWNRDYTNYGYTF.